The 13 T cell receptor beta chains in this list originate from one sample, sequenced in a study of blood T cell repertoires in COVID-19. Repertoires were generated with immunoSEQ multiplex PCR, while TCRdb's copy carries only in-frame clones and drops some. The sample holds 200,000 to 250,000 clones, roughly 86% seen once. Sequences were obtained from peripheral blood. The receptor set was obtained from a woman aged 50 to 60 with COVID-19, enrolled during active disease.

This clone was seen once. The chain uses TRBV28 and TRBJ1-5, with 7 bases aligning to TRBD1. This CDR3 has 13 amino acids. J was trimmed by 5 bases and V by 6 bases; bases with no gene match: 4. The germline CDR1 and CDR2 sequences are MDHEN and SYDVKM. The CDR3 nucleotides are TGTGCCAGCAGGCTCCAGGGGGATCAGCCCCAGCATTTT. Translation gives CASRLQGDQPQHF.

The chain recombines TRBV7-4 with TRBJ2-2, with 7 bases identical to TRBD1. Trimming at V came to 1 base and at J to 0 bases, leaving 5 bases not matched to a gene. CDR1 SGHVT and CDR2 SQSDAQ come from the germline V gene. The CDR3 consists of 17 residues. The CDR3 spells CASSLEPGTANTGELFF. CDR3 DNA sequence: TGTGCCAGCAGCTTAGAGCCCGGGACAGCGAACACCGGGGAGCTGTTTTTT.

The V and J genes are TRBV6-2 or TRBV6-3 and TRBJ2-7, with 10 bases matching TRBD2. There are 21 residues in the CDR3. The germline CDR1 and CDR2 sequences are MNHEY and SVGEGT. V lost 2 bases, J lost 0 bases, and 19 bases stayed unmatched. CDR3 bases: TGTGCCAGCAGTTACGGGGGGTCAGGACTAGCGGTCTTACCCCCCTCCTACGAGCAGTACGTC. Its translation: CASSYGGSGLAVLPPSYEQYV.

In this sample, this clone turned up once. J is TRBJ1-6 and V is TRBV19; perhaps TRBD1 as D (5 bases). The CDR3 totals 15 residues. CDR1 is LNHDA and CDR2 is SQIVND in the germline V gene (reference sequence). Trimming stripped 2 bases from V and 3 bases from J, with 8 bases between. In DNA form, the CDR3 reads TGTGCCAGTAGTATATCGGGACTCTATAATTCACCCCTCCACTTT. Its translation: CASSISGLYNSPLHF.

The rearrangement links TRBV29-1 to TRBJ1-1; D unresolved. There are 12 residues in the CDR3. The V end was cut by 4 bases, the J end by 4 bases, with 10 bases between. Germline CDR1 and CDR2: SQVTM and ANQGSEA. Here the CDR3 reads CSVGGGFTEAFF. The CDR3 nucleotides read TGCAGCGTTGGGGGAGGATTCACTGAAGCTTTCTTT.

This clone was counted a single time. V usage is TRBV12-3 or TRBV12-4 and J usage is TRBJ1-3; D call uncertain. This CDR3 contains 13 residues. V was pared by 6 bases and J by 3 bases, with 9 bases between. The CDR3 region is CASRREFGNTIYF. The DNA for the CDR3 is TGTGCCAGCAGGCGGGAATTTGGAAACACCATATATTTT.

This chain joins TRBV12-1 and TRBJ2-1; the tabulated D call, TRBD1, remains unverified against the DNA. TRBV12-1 is flagged as a pseudogene. The CDR3 has 15 amino acids. The CDR3 DNA reads as TGTGCCAGCAGCCCGGGGACAGGTGGGAGGAATGAGCAGTTCTTC. Its translation: CASSPGTGGRNEQFF.

The rearrangement links TRBV13 to TRBJ2-3; 13 bases match TRBD2. CDR1 is PRHDT, CDR2 FYEKMQ, per germline (reference sequence). The CDR3 sequence is 18 residues long. V gave up 4 bases and J gave up 2 bases; unmatched junction bases: 9. DNA of the CDR3: TGTGCCAGCAGCTCCAGACTAGCGGGGGGATTTCTCACAGATACGCAGTATTTT. Translation gives CASSSRLAGGFLTDTQYF.

This chain connects TRBV10-2 to TRBJ2-1, with 11 bases fitting TRBD2. V was pared by 0 bases and J by 6 bases, with 7 bases of the junction left unmatched. The CDR3 has 17 residues. Germline V CDR1 and CDR2: WSHSY, SAAADI. The CDR3 spells CASSESITSGGPNEQFF. The CDR3 DNA is TGCGCCAGCAGTGAGTCCATAACTAGCGGGGGTCCCAATGAGCAGTTCTTC.

DNA for the CDR3: TGTGCCGCCTGGGGGCCATTATTGAACACTGAAGCTTTCTTT. Translated, it gives CAAWGPLLNTEAFF. J is TRBJ1-1 and V is TRBV2; a weak D match, TRBD1 (6 bases). With 11 bases removed from V and 0 bases from J, the gap between germline ends came to 16 bases. In germline, CDR1 is SNHLY, CDR2 FYNNEI. This CDR3 contains 14 residues.

The V and J genes are TRBV14 and TRBJ1-3; weak D call: TRBD1 (6 bases). This CDR3 spans 16 amino acids. V lost 3 bases to trimming and J lost 6 bases, with 18 bases between them. Germline CDR1 SGHDN, CDR2 FVKESK. The CDR3 sequence: CASSQNFAGVPNTIYF. CDR3 nucleotides: TGTGCCAGCAGCCAGAATTTTGCAGGGGTTCCAAACACCATATATTTT.

The chain uses TRBV30 and TRBJ2-3; D is perhaps TRBD1 (6 bases). The CDR3 covers 12 residues. Trimming took 4 bases from V and 5 from J, leaving 10 bases between them. The V gene's germline CDR1 is GTSNPN and CDR2 SVGIG (reference sequence). CDR3 DNA sequence: TGTGCCTGGACCCCACAGGGAGATACGCAGTATTTT. Encoded protein: CAWTPQGDTQYF.

The V call is TRBV19, the J call TRBJ2-1, with D uncertain. The length of the CDR3 is 13 residues. V was trimmed by 8 bases and J by 7 bases, leaving 15 bases between them. Germline-derived CDR1 and CDR2 are LNHDA and SQIVND (reference sequence). This CDR3 reads CASSLLLRNEQFF. The CDR3 region has the DNA TGTGCCAGTTCCCTGCTCCTACGTAATGAGCAGTTCTTC.